What follows are 13 T cell receptor beta chains derived from one specimen sequenced in a study of blood T cell repertoires in COVID-19. TCRdb keeps only in-frame clones here, not all; method: immunoSEQ multiplex PCR. The table records fewer than 350,000 clones, around 86% of them present only once. Sequencing was carried out using peripheral blood. The source of these receptors is a man between 40 and 49 years old with active or convalescent COVID-19.

This chain connects TRBV19 to TRBJ2-4; possible D gene TRBD2, 6 bases. Germline CDR1 reads LNHDA; CDR2 reads SQIVND (reference sequence). The V end was cut by 6 bases, the J end by 1 base, with 22 bases between. CDR3 size: 18 residues. The CDR3: CASRNHGQRGGAKNIQYF. DNA for the CDR3: TGTGCCAGTAGAAACCATGGCCAAAGAGGAGGGGCCAAAAACATTCAGTACTTC.

The chain combines TRBV28 with TRBJ1-2, with a possible D match to TRBD1 (6 bases). The germline CDR1 and CDR2 sequences are MDHEN and SYDVKM. Trimming removed 7 bases from V and 0 bases from J, with 9 bases in between. There are 13 residues in the CDR3. The CDR3 loop reads CASTPGANYGYTF. The CDR3 nucleotides are TGTGCCAGCACCCCAGGGGCTAACTATGGCTACACCTTC.

As DNA, the CDR3 is TGTGCCAGCAGCCAAGATACCCCTCCCGGGTCACCCCTCCACTTT. It specifies CASSQDTPPGSPLHF. V gene TRBV14 combines with J gene TRBJ1-6; no clear D. The germline V gene has CDR1 SGHDN and CDR2 FVKESK. CDR3 length: 15 amino acids. The ends were cut back, 0 bases at V and 10 bases at J, with 13 bases in the middle.

The CDR3 protein is CASSLDGRGETQYF. CDR3 sequence (DNA): TGTGCCAGCAGCCTCGATGGCAGGGGGGAGACCCAGTACTTC. This chain uses TRBV11-2 with TRBJ2-5, with 7 bases that match TRBD1. Trimming at V came to 5 bases and at J to 5 bases, leaving 8 bases not matched to a gene. This CDR3 is built from 14 residues. Germline assignment: CDR1 SGHAT and CDR2 FQNNGV.

The chain recombines TRBV12-3 or TRBV12-4 with TRBJ1-5; possible D gene TRBD1, 5 bases. CDR3 length: 12 amino acids. Trimming left V 10 bases short and J 9 bases short, with 16 bases between. CDR3 in amino acids: CATSTAPRPQHF. The CDR3 DNA follows: TGTGCCACCTCGACAGCGCCAAGGCCCCAGCATTTT.

This clone has only a few counts. This rearrangement joins TRBV9 to TRBJ1-2; D is unresolved. The V gene lost 0 bases and the J gene lost 8 bases, with 14 bases spanning the gap. Germline loops: CDR1 SGDLS, CDR2 YYNGEE. The CDR3 totals 14 residues. The CDR3 DNA is TGTGCCAGCAGCGTAGCTACGGAGATTGGCGGCTACACCTTC. Translating it yields CASSVATEIGGYTF.

The V gene is TRBV4-1, the J gene TRBJ1-5; D is uncertain. Germline CDR1 reads MGHRA; CDR2 reads YSYEKL. This CDR3 region has 16 residues. The germline V and J ends were trimmed by 0 bases and 0 bases, with 9 bases remaining between them. Here the CDR3 DNA reads TGCGCCAGCAGCCAAGAGAGGTTTAATAGCAATCAGCCCCAGCATTTT. Its protein is CASSQERFNSNQPQHF.

V usage is TRBV24-1 and J usage is TRBJ2-3; 9 nucleotides align to TRBD1. V shed 12 bases and J 4 bases; nucleotides not matched to a gene: 10. Germline CDR1 is KGHDR and CDR2 is SFDVKD. This CDR3 has 14 amino acids. The CDR3 here is CAAGDRVFPDTQYF. CDR3 bases: TGTGCCGCCGGGGACAGGGTCTTCCCAGATACGCAGTATTTT.

V is TRBV5-5 and J is TRBJ1-5; D is ambiguous. CDR1 is SGHKS, CDR2 YYEKEE, per germline (reference sequence). This CDR3 region has 12 residues. V was clipped by 4 bases and J by 5 bases, with 7 bases between them. CDR3 loop: CASSGEDQPQHF. In nucleotides, the CDR3 is TGTGCCAGCAGCGGGGAGGATCAGCCCCAGCATTTT.

The genes are TRBV3-1 (or the pseudogene TRBV3-2) and TRBJ1-6; the D is unclear. The CDR3 extends over 15 amino acids. Germline V gene sequence: CDR1 LGHDT, CDR2 YNNKEL (reference sequence). V lost 0 bases and J 10 bases, leaving 13 bases between the germline ends. This CDR3 reads CASSQEIPGQSPLHF. The CDR3, as DNA: TGTGCCAGCAGCCAAGAGATTCCCGGTCAATCACCCCTCCACTTT.

V and J are TRBV30 and TRBJ1-6, with D possibly being TRBD1 (5 bases). CDR3 size: 13 residues. Germline V gives CDR1 GTSNPN, CDR2 SVGIG (reference sequence). This CDR3 is CAGAGSYNSPLHF. The CDR3 region has the DNA TGTGCTGGGGCTGGCTCCTATAATTCACCCCTCCACTTT.

The genes are TRBV12-3 or TRBV12-4 and TRBJ1-2; weak D call: TRBD1 (6 bases). There are 13 residues in the CDR3. V lost 4 bases and J 4 bases, leaving 10 bases between the germline ends. CDR3: CASSSAGAYGYTF. CDR3 sequence (DNA): TGTGCCAGCAGTTCGGCAGGGGCCTATGGCTACACCTTC.

The CDR3 sequence is CASSYQGTSHEQFF. The CDR3, as DNA: TGCGCCAGCAGCTATCAGGGGACTAGCCATGAGCAGTTCTTC. The chain is built from TRBV5-1 and TRBJ2-1; 9 nucleotides match TRBD2. The germline CDR1 and CDR2 sequences are SGHRS and YFSETQ. The V segment lost 3 bases and the J segment 8 bases; nucleotides outside the gene matches: 6. This CDR3 has 14 residues.